The 14 T cell receptor beta chains reported below all come from one sample, sequenced in a study of blood T cell repertoires in COVID-19. Data came from immunoSEQ multiplex PCR; TCRdb stores just in-frame clones and leaves some out. In the table there are about 110,000 clones, 89% of which are singletons. Source material: peripheral blood. All receptors come from a man aged 35-49 years with active or convalescent COVID-19.

The chain joins TRBV6-5 to TRBJ2-5, with D hard to call. V lost 5 bases and J 4 bases, leaving 8 bases between the germline ends. Germline loops: CDR1 MNHEY, CDR2 SVGAGI. This CDR3 has 12 residues. CDR3 loop: CASSPTGETQYF. CDR3 nucleotides: TGTGCCAGCAGTCCTACCGGAGAGACCCAGTACTTC.

The rearrangement uses TRBV5-4 and TRBJ2-7, with a weak D call TRBD2 (7 bases). Germline CDR1 SGHNT, CDR2 YYREEE (reference sequence). Trimming removed 2 bases at V and 1 base at J, with 16 bases between. CDR3 size: 16 residues. CDR3 protein: CASSLLGGGSSYEQYF. CDR3 DNA: TGTGCCAGCAGCTTATTGGGAGGGGGGAGTTCCTACGAGCAGTACTTC.

The CDR3 DNA is TGTGCCATCAGTGAAACGGGGGACGGAAACACCATATATTTT. Amino acids: CAISETGDGNTIYF. This rearrangement joins TRBV10-3 to TRBJ1-3; perhaps TRBD1 as D (5 bases). CDR1 and CDR2 from the germline V gene are ENHRY and SYGVKD. The CDR3 is 14 amino acids. Trimming took 3 bases from V and 4 from J, leaving 10 bases between them.

The rearrangement uses TRBV5-1 and TRBJ2-5; TRBD2 matches at 7 bases. V lost 1 base and J lost 4; bases outside the gene matches: 7. This CDR3 comprises 15 residues. Germline assignment: CDR1 SGHRS and CDR2 YFSETQ. The CDR3: CASSLSSGEGETQYF. CDR3 bases: TGCGCCAGCAGCTTGAGCTCGGGGGAGGGAGAGACCCAGTACTTC.

The chain is built from TRBV30 and TRBJ2-5; D unresolved. The CDR3 has 12 amino acids. Germline loops: CDR1 GTSNPN, CDR2 SVGIG (reference sequence). V was trimmed by 3 bases and J by 2 bases, leaving 7 bases between them. The CDR3 spells CAWSPEQETQYF. The CDR3 region has the DNA TGTGCCTGGAGCCCTGAGCAAGAGACCCAGTACTTC. Full variable domain (missing parts from reference TRBV30 and TRBJ2-5): SQTIHQWPATLVQPVGSPLSLECTVEGTSNPNLYWYRQAAGRGLQLLFYSVGIGQISSEVPQNLSASRPQDRQFILSSKKLLLSDSGFYLCAWSPEQETQYFGPGTRLLVL.

The J gene is TRBJ2-2, the V gene TRBV14; 13 bases map to TRBD2. The V gene end was trimmed by 4 bases and the J gene end by 1 base; junction bases not matched to a gene: 3. This CDR3 has 17 residues. Germline V gives CDR1 SGHDN, CDR2 FVKESK. The CDR3 nucleotides are TGTGCCAGCAGCCCGGGACTAGCGGGATGGAACACCGGGGAGCTGTTTTTT. It translates to CASSPGLAGWNTGELFF.

J is TRBJ1-3 and V is TRBV4-1; 7 bases align to TRBD1. V trimming: 1 base; J trimming: 4 bases; junction bases outside the gene matches: 4. The CDR3 has 15 amino acids. Germline values: CDR1 MGHRA, CDR2 YSYEKL. The CDR3 sequence is CASSQVTGVGNTIYF. The CDR3 DNA sequence: TGCGCCAGCAGCCAAGTTACAGGGGTCGGAAACACCATATATTTT.

This clone was seen more than once but under ten times. The CDR3 DNA sequence: TGTGCCAGCAGTACGCGGGACCAACCGGTGGAGCTGTTTTTT. Amino acids: CASSTRDQPVELFF. V gene TRBV6-5 combines with J gene TRBJ2-2; D may be TRBD2 (6 bases). Trimming took off 5 bases at V and 10 bases at J, with 17 bases between the two ends. The germline V gene has CDR1 MNHEY and CDR2 SVGAGI. The CDR3 loop spans 14 amino acids.

The rearrangement links TRBV7-2 to TRBJ2-1; TRBD1 is a possible D gene (5 bases). Germline CDR1 reads SGHTA; CDR2 reads FQGNSA. V shed 1 base and J shed 4 bases, with 17 bases lying between them. CDR3 length: 17 amino acids. In DNA, the CDR3 is TGTGCCAGCAGCTTAGGGGTATTGGGGCAGGCTTACAATGAGCAGTTCTTC. Translated, it gives CASSLGVLGQAYNEQFF.

This clone was detected once. The CDR3 DNA follows: TGTGCCAGCAGTTCAGGTCGAGGGACTTTAGGTACGCAGTATTTT. Protein: CASSSGRGTLGTQYF. The chain couples TRBV28 to TRBJ2-3; D perhaps matches TRBD2 (6 bases). V lost 4 bases and J lost 8, with 19 bases in between. CDR1 MDHEN and CDR2 SYDVKM come from the germline V gene. There are 15 residues in the CDR3.

The chain recombines TRBV7-9 with TRBJ1-1; perhaps TRBD1 as D (5 bases). Trimming shortened V by 5 bases and J by 5 bases, and 15 bases separated the two germline ends. Germline CDR1 and CDR2: SEHNR and FQNEAQ (reference sequence). The CDR3 is 14 residues long. The CDR3 DNA is TGTGCCAGCAGCACCGGGGGAGGGAAGACTGAAGCTTTCTTT. Its protein is CASSTGGGKTEAFF. Variable domain in full (rest from reference TRBV7-9 and TRBJ1-1): DTGVSQNPRHKITKRGQNVTFRCDPISEHNRLYWYRQTLGQGPEFLTYFQNEAQLEKSRLLSDRFSAERPKGSFSTLEIQRTEQGDSAMYLCASSTGGGKTEAFFGQGTRLTVV.

The rearrangement joins TRBV30 to TRBJ1-3; D remains ambiguous. The CDR3 runs to 13 residues. CDR1 GTSNPN and CDR2 SVGIG come from the germline V gene (reference sequence). The V end was cut by 7 bases, the J end by 3 bases, with 13 bases between. CDR3 sequence reads: CASELGLGNTIYF. The CDR3 DNA sequence: TGTGCCTCGGAGCTAGGCCTTGGAAACACCATATATTTT. Full variable domain (missing parts from reference TRBV30 and TRBJ1-3): SQTIHQWPATLVQPVGSPLSLECTVEGTSNPNLYWYRQAAGRGLQLLFYSVGIGQISSEVPQNLSASRPQDRQFILSSKKLLLSDSGFYLCASELGLGNTIYFGEGSWLTVV.

This rearrangement joins TRBV6-2 or TRBV6-3 to TRBJ2-7; tentatively, D is TRBD2 (5 bases). In germline, CDR1 is MNHEY, CDR2 SVGEGT. V gave up 2 bases and J gave up 2 bases, with 25 bases separating them. There are 19 residues in the CDR3. CDR3 region: CASSYRGILLGMAAYEQYF. For the CDR3, the DNA is TGTGCCAGCAGTTACCGGGGAATTTTATTGGGTATGGCGGCCTACGAGCAGTACTTC.

This clone came up once. The CDR3 nucleotides read TGTGCCACCAGTGCCCCCAACAGGAATCAGCCCCAGCATTTT. Residues: CATSAPNRNQPQHF. The V gene is TRBV24-1, the J gene TRBJ1-5; weak D call: TRBD1 (5 bases). The CDR3 sequence is 14 residues long. Germline lookup yields CDR1 KGHDR and CDR2 SFDVKD. Trimming took off 5 bases at V and 4 bases at J, with 11 bases between the two ends.